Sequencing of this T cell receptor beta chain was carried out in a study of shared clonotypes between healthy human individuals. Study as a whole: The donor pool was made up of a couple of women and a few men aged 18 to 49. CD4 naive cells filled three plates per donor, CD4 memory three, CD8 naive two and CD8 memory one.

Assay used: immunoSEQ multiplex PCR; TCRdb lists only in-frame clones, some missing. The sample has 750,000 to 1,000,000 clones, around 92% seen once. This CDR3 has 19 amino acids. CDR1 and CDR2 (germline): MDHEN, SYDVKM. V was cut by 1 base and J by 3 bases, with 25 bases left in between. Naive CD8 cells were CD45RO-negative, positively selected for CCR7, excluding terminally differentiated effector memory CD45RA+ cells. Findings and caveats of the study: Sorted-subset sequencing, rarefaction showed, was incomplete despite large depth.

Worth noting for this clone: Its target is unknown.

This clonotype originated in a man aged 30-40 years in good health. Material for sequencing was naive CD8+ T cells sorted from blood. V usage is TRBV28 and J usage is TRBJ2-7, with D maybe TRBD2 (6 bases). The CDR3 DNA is TGTGCCAGCAGTTTATCATCCCAGACAGCCGGGACTTCGCTCTACGAGCAGTACTTC. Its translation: CASSLSSQTAGTSLYEQYF.